This T cell receptor beta chain is drawn from a study of response to subunit inactivated influenza vaccine. The study, taken as a whole, reports: Few additional T cells are recruited per seasonal influenza vaccination, authors suggested.

The sample holds a few counts of this clonotype. Its antigen is unknown. TCRdb fed the RT-PCR reads into MiXCR, producing one record per CDR3 protein. The sample includes fewer than 600,000 distinct CDR3 sequences, roughly 7.6% of them seen just once. The length of the CDR3 is 16 residues. V lost 1 base, J lost 0 bases, and 7 bases stayed unmatched. Germline V CDR1 and CDR2: DFQATT, SNEGSKA (reference sequence). The material was PBMCs from blood, obtained roughly 24 months after vaccination. V and J are TRBV20-1 and TRBJ2-7; 9 bases line up with TRBD1. This TCR came from a man between 50 and 75 years old who received an inactivated influenza vaccine. For the CDR3, the DNA is TGCAGTGCTAGAGGCACCGGGACAGGGATCTCCTACGAGCAGTACTTC. It is translated as CSARGTGTGISYEQYF.